This T cell receptor (beta chain) appears in the sequencing data of a study of T cell responses to AZD1222 COVID-19 vaccine (dated by TCRdb to about 2021). With respect to the entire study: AZD1222 recipients whose second dose came at about 4 weeks and those whose second dose came at about 12 weeks were combined into one group, since spike-specific TCR depth and breadth did not differ between the two schedules. A total of over 230 trial participants underwent TCR sequencing, of whom about 200 had received two doses of AZD1222 and 26 had received two doses of the MenACWY control vaccine. Enrollment into the trials was organized by age into subgroups of 18-55, 56-69 and 70-plus years, and those subgroups contained approximately 150, 30 and 60 TCR-sequenced participants, respectively. Overall study outcomes, separate from this receptor: No day 14 peak-response samples were available, so repertoires were characterized only after the peak T cell response. After two AZD1222 doses, spike-specific TCR breadth and depth were significantly higher than at day 0 and than in MenACWY recipients. Conclusions about previously exposed vaccinees are limited, since just six or seven AZD1222 recipients were seropositive for SARS-CoV-2 at baseline. The vaccine-associated CD4 TCRs covered the entire spike protein, and the dominant responses fell in regions 160-218 and 743-854. Participants were mostly white British and included more females than males, and it was suggested by the authors that clonal diversity may have been underestimated. In the small 56-69-year group, the increase in depth fell short of significance, most likely because of low power. Reportedly, close to half of the unique spike-specific TCRs recognized epitopes lying outside the regions that are mutated in the B.1.351 and B.1.1.7 variants.

The CDR3 regions of human TCRbeta chains were analyzed by immunosequencing. The published analysis was carried out like this. TCRs in the repertoires were compared against a reference library of SARS-CoV-2-specific TCRs that had been generated with the MIRA antigen-specificity platform. Breadth was defined as the fraction of unique TCRs that were SARS-CoV-2-associated, and depth was defined as the fraction of total T cells that were SARS-CoV-2-associated. Each spike-specific TCR was assigned to its reactive spike region and to a CD4 or CD8 class using the MIRA data. Log10-transformed breadth and depth values were compared by one-way ANOVA with Sidak's multiple comparisons tests. The source is immuneACCESS, and TCRdb retained only in-frame sequences with V and J called. Part of the clones is not carried over; for the studies checked, unresolved V genes explain less than half of this, and the remainder is unexplained. V and J calls and clone size are those listed in that table; D and trimming were worked out from the DNA. This sample has about 140,000 clones in its table, and 93% of those were observed once. The ten largest clones capture about 5.1% of the sample.

With respect to this clone: Its antigen is still unknown. Base qualities were left out, and no much larger clone turns up one base away.

In the paper's terms, the time point label means: baseline before first vaccination. The vaccinee samples were drawn from two UK trials, COV001 and COV002, one of which was a single-blind randomized controlled phase 2/3 trial testing AZD1222 (ChAdOx1 nCoV-19) in healthy adults. Trial participant PBMC samples were collected at day 0 and day 28 after the second dose for TCRbeta chain sequencing. Here the sequenced sample was peripheral blood, taken on day 0 of AZD1222 vaccination. The clonotype originates from an adult in good health.

The CDR3 reads CASSKRVDSYNEQFF. The DNA sequence is TGTGCCAGTAGTAAGCGGGTCGACTCCTACAATGAGCAGTTCTTC. The sequence joins TRBV19 to TRBJ2-1; matching of 6 bases hints at TRBD2 as the D gene. CDR3 length: 15 amino acids, cysteine to phenylalanine. Of all the DNA, just the CDR3 is kept, 45 bases in frame from base 1. The CDR1 and CDR2 encoded by the germline V gene (reference sequence) are LNHDA and SQIVND. Trimming removed 4 bases from V and 0 bases from J, leaving 10 bases between the germline ends.